This T cell receptor beta chain is from a study of shared clonotypes between healthy human individuals (dated by TCRdb to about 2020). Regarding the research as a whole: Three men and a couple of women, aged 18 to 49 years, made up the cohort. For each donor, CD4 naive and CD4 memory were each given three plates, CD8 naive was given two plates, and CD8 memory was given one plate. To estimate repertoire size and how much clonotype sharing occurs between individuals, the study deeply sequenced the blood TCR repertoires of about five healthy adults. Different laboratories and diverse techniques were used to prepare libraries and sequence TCR repertoires, to increase sequencing depth and limit assay-specific biases. Leukapheresis yielded between about 0.94 and 8.9 billion PBMCs per donor. Results the study describes overall, beyond this receptor: Based on pairwise subsampling, the degree of clonotype sharing among donors was expected to be affected by sequencing depth. Sampling was restricted to blood, and TCR repertoires in tissue are likely to differ from TCR repertoires in blood. Compared with non-shared clonotypes, clonotypes shared by all four sorted-subset donors had higher generation probabilities. Because the study included a small number of donors, the genetic and exposure-history diversity represented was limited. Even with the large sequencing depth, rarefaction of the sorted-subset datasets indicated that sequencing was incomplete. Sharing across a few donors was observed for approximately 4.6% of naive CD4, 3% to 3.5% of naive CD8, over 2% of memory CD4, and about 0.4% of memory CD8 clonotypes. Estimated clonotype richness was generally larger for naive than for memory subsets.

Using the deep immunoSEQ assay, TCR CDR3 regions were amplified from genomic DNA by multiplex PCR. For each cell subset, the extracted genomic DNA was distributed evenly across all wells of several immunoSEQ 96-well plates, and each plate served as one replicate. For sorted subsets, approximately 200 ng of genomic DNA, equivalent to about 30,000 T cell genomes, went into each replicate PCR. The purified libraries were quantified using a Qubit 3.0 fluorometer, sized with a Bioanalyzer 2100, and then quantified again using the KAPA Library Quantification kit. Every immunoSEQ 96-well plate was sequenced on a separate single-read 150-cycle Illumina NextSeq 550 flow cell. As for the authors' bioinformatics: The immunoSEQ output contained only junctional sequences without quality scores, so filtering could not match that applied to full-length reads. To assign V/J genes and CDR3, sequences were annotated against IMGT germline references using PyIR, a Python wrapper for IgBLAST v1.9. Reads were filtered out if the reads had weak V/J assignments (E-value above 1e-6), no CDR3, stop codons, out-of-frame junctions, or ambiguous translated residues. V3J clonotypes were defined as sequences sharing an identical inferred V gene, J gene, and CDR3 amino acid sequence. Percentage overlap between repertoires was calculated by dividing the number of shared unique clonotypes by the size of the smaller repertoire. Richness of each repertoire was evaluated using RTK rarefaction, the Chao1 estimator, and Recon v2.1 estimates of unobserved clonotypes. For all TCRbeta clonotypes obtained by the gDNA method from a few donors, generation probabilities were computed with OLGA. Imported from immuneACCESS, the table was reduced by TCRdb to in-frame sequences with V and J called. These copies leave out some clones; in studies compared against another copy, an unresolved V gene accounts for under half, and the cause of the remainder is not known. Clone size and the V and J calls come from that table; the DNA yielded D and trimming. Recorded for this sample are a few million clones; around 95% of them occurred a single time. Jointly, the top ten make up over 0.1% of the sample.

Donors were healthy HIV-negative adults with no recently reported acute infections or vaccinations. All donors were Caucasian adults living in Nashville, Tennessee, USA. CD4+ T cells were enriched by magnetic negative selection; naive cells were then positively selected on CD45RA, and the negative fraction formed the memory subset. Blood was collected by leukapheresis, and PBMCs were isolated by Ficoll-Histopaque density gradient centrifugation and then cryopreserved in liquid nitrogen vapor phase. Analytical flow cytometry was used to check the purity and quantity of each magnetically sorted T cell population. Genomic DNA was isolated from every sorted fraction and measured by UV absorbance on a Nanodrop 2000c. Trimming takes 4 bases from V and 5 bases from J, and the germline ends sit 11 bases apart. Sequences KGHSH (CDR1) and LQKENI (CDR2) are obtained from the germline V gene. Including the terminal cysteine and phenylalanine, the CDR3 comprises 14 residues. CDR3 DNA is the only sequence kept; it has 42 bases, read in frame from the first base.

As regards this clone: This clone's antigen is unknown. Qualities for individual bases were not recorded, and no much larger clone is one base off.

Here the chain combines TRBV18 and TRBJ2-2, and perhaps TRBD1 as D gene, on 5 matching bases. The sequenced sample was naive CD4+ T cells sorted from blood. The sample's cell subset or site label is to be understood as: CD45RA+ positively selected. The sequence was collected from a man younger than 30 in good health. For the CDR3, the sequence is CASSRGVETGELFF. Here is the DNA: TGTGCCAGCTCACGGGGCGTAGAAACCGGGGAGCTGTTTTTT.